Sequencing of this T cell receptor (beta chain) was carried out in a study of T cell responses to AZD1222 COVID-19 vaccine. Study-wide background: Pooling was applied to second doses at about 4 or about 12 weeks.

Findings of the study overall: Females outnumbered males among donors, who were mostly white British; clonal diversity was possibly underestimated. Recipients of two AZD1222 doses showed rising Spike-specific TCR breadth and depth. Samples come after the peak T cell response, not at day 14.

The method was immunoSEQ multiplex PCR; TCRdb's version includes in-frame clones alone and lacks a portion of them. Seen here are 110,000 to 150,000 clones, approximately 94% observed once, and the top ten hold roughly 9.1%. The germline V and J ends were trimmed by 1 base and 5 bases, with 12 bases remaining between them. This CDR3 has 14 amino acids. Remarks on this clone: Its antigen is still unknown.

Sequenced here: peripheral blood, sampled on day 0 of AZD1222 vaccination. This rearrangement joins TRBV5-3 to TRBJ2-5; D uncertain. TRBV5-3 is given ORF status, its function remaining uncertain. The source is an adult in good health. In nucleotides, the CDR3 is TGTGCCAGAAGCTTGAGGCTGAAAAGGGAGACCCAGTACTTC. It translates to CARSLRLKRETQYF.